This T cell receptor (beta chain) was found in a study of OX40 agonist ivuxolimab in advanced cancers. Repertoires were generated with immunoSEQ multiplex PCR, while TCRdb's copy carries only in-frame clones and drops some. The table shows 37,000 or so clones, with about 88% occurring only once. The length of the CDR3 is 14 residues. V was trimmed by 5 bases and J by 4 bases, leaving 12 bases between them. Looked up from germline, CDR1 is SGHVS and CDR2 is FQNEAQ. The receptor was isolated from an adult with an advanced solid tumor such as melanoma, head and neck, liver or kidney cancer. Material: CD4+ or CD8+ T cells sorted from blood, obtained in a trial of the OX40 agonist ivuxolimab. The chain uses TRBV7-8 and TRBJ2-1, with D possibly TRBD1 on 6 matching bases. The CDR3: CASSAGTLYNEQFF. CDR3 bases: TGTGCCAGCAGCGCTGGGACACTTTACAATGAGCAGTTCTTC.